Below are 6 T cell receptor beta chains sequenced from a single sample in a study of T cell clonality in common variable immunodeficiency. Produced via immunoSEQ multiplex PCR; TCRdb's table is partial and in-frame only. Altogether 30,000 to 40,000 clones were found in the sample, and no singletons occur. Sample: peripheral blood mononuclear cells. These receptor sequences come from a person between 18 and 75 years old in good health.

There are a few counts of this clone. The read stops 3 residues short of the end of the CDR3; the missing end is completed from the germline J gene. This chain connects TRBV19 to TRBJ1-2, with D perhaps TRBD1 (5 bases). The length of the CDR3 is 13 residues. CDR1 and CDR2 (germline): LNHDA, SQIVND (reference sequence). The sequenced part of the CDR3 DNA is TGTGCCAGTAACCGACAGACTTCAGATACC. It encodes CASNRQTSDT. The whole CDR3 sequence is CASNRQTSDTYTF. The complete variable domain, with remaining parts taken from reference TRBV19 and TRBJ1-2, reads DGGITQSPKYLFRKEGQNVTLSCEQNLNHDAMYWYRQDPGQGLRLIYYSQIVNDFQKGDIAEGYSVSREKKESFPLTVTSAQKNPTAFYLCASNRQTSDTYTFGSGTRLTVV.

This clone was found many times. The sequence runs out 3 residues before the end of the CDR3; the remainder is reconstructed from the germline J gene. The chain combines TRBV5-1 with TRBJ2-7; 9 nucleotides agree with TRBD1. V trimming: 4 bases; J trimming: 5 bases; junction bases outside the gene matches: 7. The CDR3 totals 14 residues. Germline values: CDR1 SGHRS, CDR2 YFSETQ. Here the CDR3 reads CASSRGTGHHEQYF. The covered CDR3 bases are TGCGCCAGCAGCCGCGGGACAGGGCATCACGAG.

This clone was found many times. The read ends 3 residues before the CDR3 terminus; that terminus is restored from the germline J gene. The chain uses TRBV16 and TRBJ2-1; maybe TRBD2 (6 bases). V lost 7 bases to trimming and J lost 7 bases, with 17 bases between them. CDR1 and CDR2 from the germline V gene are KGHSY and FQNENV. The CDR3 sequence is 14 residues long. The covered CDR3 bases are TGTGCCAGCATCGCGGGGACTCCCGGGAATGAG. Amino acid sequence: CASIAGTPGNE. From start to end, the CDR3 is CASIAGTPGNEQFF.

This clone was counted only a few times. The CDR3 is cut off 3 residues early in the read; its end comes from the germline J gene. This chain links TRBV19 with TRBJ2-2; maybe TRBD1 (6 bases). Looked up from germline, CDR1 is LNHDA and CDR2 is SQIVND (reference sequence). This CDR3 is 14 amino acids long. The part of the CDR3 DNA that was read is TGTGCCAGTAGTACAGGGGAGTCTTTGAAAAAG. It yields the protein CASSTGESLKK. The complete CDR3 sequence is CASSTGESLKKLFF.

There are many counts of this clone. The DNA read from the CDR3 is TGCAGCGTGCGACTAGATGGGTACGAG. As protein: CSVRLDGYE. The entire CDR3 protein is CSVRLDGYEQYF. The gene calls are TRBV29-1 and TRBJ2-7, with a tentative D call TRBD2 (6 bases). The CDR3 goes on 3 residues after the read ends, and that part is filled in from the germline J gene. The CDR3 is 12 residues long. The germline gives CDR1 SQVTM, CDR2 ANQGSEA. The V and J ends lost 6 bases and 4 bases respectively, with 13 bases between them.

This clone was seen a few times. The CDR3 extends 3 residues past the end of the read, so its final part is completed from the germline J gene. The sample holds other DNA sequences that translate to the same CDR3. V and J are TRBV7-3 and TRBJ1-2; tentatively, D is TRBD1 (5 bases). The CDR3 has 14 residues. Germline V CDR1 and CDR2: SGHTA, FQGTGA. CDR3: CASSLGTSTDTYTF. The sequenced CDR3 bases are TGTGCCAGCAGCCTTGGGACTAGCACAGATACC. Full variable domain (remainder filled in from reference TRBV7-3 and TRBJ1-2): GAGVSQTPSNKVTEKGKYVELRCDPISGHTALYWYRQSLGQGPEFLIYFQGTGAADDSGLPNDRFFAVRPEGSVSTLKIQRTERGDSAVYLCASSLGTSTDTYTFGSGTRLTVV.